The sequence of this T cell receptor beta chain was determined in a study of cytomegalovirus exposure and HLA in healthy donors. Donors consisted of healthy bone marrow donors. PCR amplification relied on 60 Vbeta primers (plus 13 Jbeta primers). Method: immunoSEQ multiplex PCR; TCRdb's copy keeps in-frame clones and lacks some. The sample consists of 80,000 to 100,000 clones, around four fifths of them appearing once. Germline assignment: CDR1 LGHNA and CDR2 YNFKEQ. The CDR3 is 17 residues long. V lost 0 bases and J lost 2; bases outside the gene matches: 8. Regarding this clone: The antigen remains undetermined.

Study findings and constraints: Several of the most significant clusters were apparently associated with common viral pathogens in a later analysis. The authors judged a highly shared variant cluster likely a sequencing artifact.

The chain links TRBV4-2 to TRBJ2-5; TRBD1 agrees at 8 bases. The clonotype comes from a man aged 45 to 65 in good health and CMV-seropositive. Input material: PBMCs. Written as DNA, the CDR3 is TGTGCCAGCAGCCAAGAATTCCCAGGGGGCTATCAAGAGACCCAGTACTTC. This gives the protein CASSQEFPGGYQETQYF.